This T cell receptor (beta chain) was sequenced for a study of beta chain features in type 1 diabetes. Isolated RNA was reverse transcribed in full, so expressed TCRB transcripts were sequenced. Clones were read by immunoSEQ multiplex PCR, and TCRdb kept only the in-frame ones, dropping some. The sample lists 900,000 or so clones, roughly 17% occurring once. V dropped 5 bases and J dropped 4; count of bases not matched to a gene: 10. The CDR3 is 16 residues long. From germline, CDR1 is MGHRA and CDR2 YSYEKL. The sample comprised naive CD4+ T cells from blood. The chain combines TRBV4-1 with TRBJ2-3, with 9 nucleotides matching TRBD2. This TCR came from a woman aged 18-29 years in good health. CDR3 protein: CASSARTSDSADTQYF. CDR3 nucleotides: TGCGCCAGCAGCGCCCGGACTAGCGACTCCGCAGATACGCAGTATTTT.